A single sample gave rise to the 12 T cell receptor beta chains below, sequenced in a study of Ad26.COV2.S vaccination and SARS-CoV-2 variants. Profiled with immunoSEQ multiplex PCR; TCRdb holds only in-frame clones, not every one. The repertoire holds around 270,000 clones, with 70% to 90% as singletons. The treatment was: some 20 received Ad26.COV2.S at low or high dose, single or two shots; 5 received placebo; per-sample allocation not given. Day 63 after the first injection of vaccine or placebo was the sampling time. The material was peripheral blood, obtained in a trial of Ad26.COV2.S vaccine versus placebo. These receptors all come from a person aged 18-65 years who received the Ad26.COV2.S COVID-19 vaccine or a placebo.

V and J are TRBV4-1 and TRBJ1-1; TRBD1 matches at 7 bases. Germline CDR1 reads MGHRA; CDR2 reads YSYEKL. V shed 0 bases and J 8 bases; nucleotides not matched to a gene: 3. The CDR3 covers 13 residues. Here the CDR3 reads CASSQENRGEAFF. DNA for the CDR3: TGCGCCAGCAGCCAAGAAAACAGGGGCGAAGCTTTCTTT.

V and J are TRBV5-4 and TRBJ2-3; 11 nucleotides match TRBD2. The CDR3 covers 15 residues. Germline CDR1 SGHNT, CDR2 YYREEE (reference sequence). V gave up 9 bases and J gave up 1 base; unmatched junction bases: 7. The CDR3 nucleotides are TGTGCCATCTCGCTGGGACTAGCGGGCACAGATACGCAGTATTTT. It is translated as CAISLGLAGTDTQYF.

CDR3 sequence: CASSWPGQGSEQYF. For the CDR3, the DNA is TGTGCCAGCAGCTGGCCGGGACAGGGCTCCGAGCAGTACTTC. J is TRBJ2-7 and V is TRBV5-6; TRBD1 matches at 9 bases. Germline values: CDR1 SGHDT, CDR2 YYEEEE. The CDR3 spans 14 residues. V lost 3 bases to trimming and J lost 6 bases; unmatched junction nucleotides: 7.

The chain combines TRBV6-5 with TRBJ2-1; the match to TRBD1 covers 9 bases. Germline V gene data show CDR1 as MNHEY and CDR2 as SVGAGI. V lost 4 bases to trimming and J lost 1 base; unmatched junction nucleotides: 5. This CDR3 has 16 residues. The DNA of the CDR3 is TGTGCCAGCAGTTCTTACAGGGGGCGATCCTACAATGAGCAGTTCTTC. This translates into CASSSYRGRSYNEQFF.

The CDR3 nucleotides read TGTGCCAGCAGGGGGCACTCAGGGATGAACACTGAAGCTTTCTTT. Its translation is CASRGHSGMNTEAFF. This chain uses TRBV7-9 with TRBJ1-1, with D possibly being TRBD1 (5 bases). Trimming shortened V by 6 bases and J by 0 bases, and 14 bases separated the two germline ends. There are 15 residues in the CDR3. Germline values: CDR1 SEHNR, CDR2 FQNEAQ (reference sequence). The whole variable domain, filled in from reference TRBV7-9 and TRBJ1-1, reads DTGVSQNPRHKITKRGQNVTFRCDPISEHNRLYWYRQTLGQGPEFLTYFQNEAQLEKSRLLSDRFSAERPKGSFSTLEIQRTEQGDSAMYLCASRGHSGMNTEAFFGQGTRLTVV.

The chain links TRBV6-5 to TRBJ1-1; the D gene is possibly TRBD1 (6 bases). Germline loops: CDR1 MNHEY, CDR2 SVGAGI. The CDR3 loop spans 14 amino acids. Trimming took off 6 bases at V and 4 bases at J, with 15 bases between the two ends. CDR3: CASRAQGGGTEAFF. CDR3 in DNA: TGTGCCAGCAGGGCACAGGGCGGTGGCACTGAAGCTTTCTTT.

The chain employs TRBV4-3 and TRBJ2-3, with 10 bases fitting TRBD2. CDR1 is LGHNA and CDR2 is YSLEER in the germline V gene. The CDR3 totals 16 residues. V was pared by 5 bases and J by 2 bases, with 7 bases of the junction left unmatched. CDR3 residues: CASSIRTSGDTDTQYF. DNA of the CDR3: TGCGCCAGCAGCATCCGGACTAGCGGTGACACAGATACGCAGTATTTT.

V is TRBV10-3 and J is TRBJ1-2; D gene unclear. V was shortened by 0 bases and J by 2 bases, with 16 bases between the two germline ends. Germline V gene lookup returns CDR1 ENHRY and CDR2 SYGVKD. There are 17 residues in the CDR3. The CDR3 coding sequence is TGTGCCATCAGTGAGTCGACAATTGGGCCCATGAACTATGGCTACACCTTC. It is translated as CAISESTIGPMNYGYTF.

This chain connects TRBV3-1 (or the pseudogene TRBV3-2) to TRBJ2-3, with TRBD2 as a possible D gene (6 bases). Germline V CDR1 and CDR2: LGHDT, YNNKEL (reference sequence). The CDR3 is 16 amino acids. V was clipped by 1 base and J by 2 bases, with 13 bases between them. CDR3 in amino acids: CASSQGGVIPTDTQYF. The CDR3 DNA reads TGTGCCAGCAGCCAAGGGGGGGTTATCCCCACAGATACGCAGTATTTT.

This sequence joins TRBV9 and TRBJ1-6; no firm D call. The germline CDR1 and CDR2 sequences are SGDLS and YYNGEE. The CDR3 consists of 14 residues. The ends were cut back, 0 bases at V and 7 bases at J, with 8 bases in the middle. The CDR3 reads CASSVAHRNSPLHF. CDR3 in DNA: TGTGCCAGCAGCGTAGCCCACAGAAATTCACCCCTCCACTTT.

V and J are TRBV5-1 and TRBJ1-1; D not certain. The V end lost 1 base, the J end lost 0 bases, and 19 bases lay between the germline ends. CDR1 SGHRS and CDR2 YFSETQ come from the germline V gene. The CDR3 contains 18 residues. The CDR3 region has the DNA TGCGCCAGCAGCTTGTTCCCCGTAACCGTAGTCATGAACACTGAAGCTTTCTTT. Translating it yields CASSLFPVTVVMNTEAFF.

This CDR3 reads CASSVEKGTSTDTQYF. DNA for the CDR3: TGTGCCAGCAGCGTAGAGAAGGGAACTAGCACAGATACGCAGTATTTT. The chain uses TRBV9 and TRBJ2-3, with D uncertain. The CDR3 contains 16 residues. The V gene lost 0 bases and the J gene lost 0 bases, with 11 bases spanning the gap. CDR1 and CDR2 from the germline V gene are SGDLS and YYNGEE.